There are many counts of the clone carrying this TCR beta chain. Its antigen is unidentified. These data originate in a study of Graves' ophthalmopathy and Graves' hyperthyroidism. Findings of the study overall: Predictions made by the model for ophthalmopathy progression reached roughly 64% sensitivity and about 72% specificity. From stable hyperthyroidism, ophthalmopathy was separated by a 13-signature model with 85% to 90% sensitivity and over 70% specificity. Blood was where most expanded thyroid clonotypes above 0.001 frequency also turned up.

The sequenced template was RNA, covering the TCR beta CDR3 region. Second-round multiplex PCR came after a first-round RT-PCR that employed HTBI primers. TCRdb re-derived calls from the multiplex PCR reads in MiXCR, one entry per CDR3 protein. The table has hundreds of thousands of distinct CDR3 sequences, roughly 39% seen once. The CDR3 loop spans 14 amino acids. Germline V gene sequence: CDR1 LNHNV, CDR2 YYDKDF (reference sequence). With 3 bases clipped from V and 9 bases from J, the junction kept 6 bases outside the gene matches. The genes are TRBV15 and TRBJ1-5, with 9 nucleotides matching TRBD1. The source of this sequence is an adult man with Graves' ophthalmopathy. The sequencing sample was made of peripheral blood. The CDR3 loop reads CATSSLQGAGPQHF. The CDR3 DNA reads as TGTGCCACCAGCAGCTTACAGGGGGCAGGGCCCCAGCATTTT. Looking up the rest from reference TRBV15 and TRBJ1-5 gives the full variable domain: DAMVIQNPRYQVTQFGKPVTLSCSQTLNHNVMYWYQQKSSQAPKLLFHYYDKDFNNEADTPDNFQSRRPNTSFCFLDIRSPGLGDTAMYLCATSSLQGAGPQHFGDGTRLSIL.